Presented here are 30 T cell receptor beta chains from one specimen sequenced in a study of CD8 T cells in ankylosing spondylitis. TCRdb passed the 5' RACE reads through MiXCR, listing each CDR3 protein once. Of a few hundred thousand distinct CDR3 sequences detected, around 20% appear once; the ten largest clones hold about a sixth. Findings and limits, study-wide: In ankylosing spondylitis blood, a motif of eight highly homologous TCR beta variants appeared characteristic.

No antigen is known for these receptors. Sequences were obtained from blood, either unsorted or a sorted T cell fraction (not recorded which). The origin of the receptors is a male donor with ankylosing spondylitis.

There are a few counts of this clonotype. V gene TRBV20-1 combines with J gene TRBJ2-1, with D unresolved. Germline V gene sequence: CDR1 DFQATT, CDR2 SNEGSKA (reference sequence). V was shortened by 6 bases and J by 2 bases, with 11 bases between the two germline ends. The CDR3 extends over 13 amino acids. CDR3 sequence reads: CSASSRPYNEQFF. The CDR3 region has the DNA TGCAGTGCCTCCTCGCGTCCCTACAATGAGCAGTTCTTC.

The CDR3 is CSALPSEYSNQPQHF. The CDR3 DNA follows: TGCAGTGCTCTCCCCAGCGAGTATAGCAATCAGCCCCAGCATTTT. The chain carries TRBV20-1 and TRBJ1-5, with D unresolved. The CDR3 is 15 amino acids. Germline V gene data show CDR1 as DFQATT and CDR2 as SNEGSKA (reference sequence). The V end was cut by 5 bases, the J end by 0 bases, with 14 bases between.

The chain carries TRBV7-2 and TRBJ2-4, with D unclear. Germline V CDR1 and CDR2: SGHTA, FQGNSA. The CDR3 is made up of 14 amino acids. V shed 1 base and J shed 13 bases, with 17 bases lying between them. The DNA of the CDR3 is TGTGCCAGCAGCTTAGGACCGAACACACGTGCCCAGTACTTC. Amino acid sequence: CASSLGPNTRAQYF.

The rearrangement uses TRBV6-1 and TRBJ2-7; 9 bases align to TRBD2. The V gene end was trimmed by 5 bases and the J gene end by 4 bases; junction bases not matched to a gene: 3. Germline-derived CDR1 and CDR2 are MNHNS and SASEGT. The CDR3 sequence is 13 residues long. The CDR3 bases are TGTGCCAGCAGTCGACTAGCGGTTTACGAGCAGTACTTC. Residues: CASSRLAVYEQYF.

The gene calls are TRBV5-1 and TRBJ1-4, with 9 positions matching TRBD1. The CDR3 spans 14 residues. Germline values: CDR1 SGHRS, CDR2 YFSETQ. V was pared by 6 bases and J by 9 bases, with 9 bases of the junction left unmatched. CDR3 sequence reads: CASTSGTGKQKLFF. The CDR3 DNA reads TGCGCCAGCACTTCCGGGACAGGGAAGCAAAAACTGTTTTTT.

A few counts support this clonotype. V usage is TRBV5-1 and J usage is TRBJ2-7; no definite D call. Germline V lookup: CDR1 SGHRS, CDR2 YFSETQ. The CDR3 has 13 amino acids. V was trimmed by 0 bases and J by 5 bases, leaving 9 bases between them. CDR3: CASSLGIGDEQYF. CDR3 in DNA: TGCGCCAGCAGCTTGGGGATCGGCGACGAGCAGTACTTC.

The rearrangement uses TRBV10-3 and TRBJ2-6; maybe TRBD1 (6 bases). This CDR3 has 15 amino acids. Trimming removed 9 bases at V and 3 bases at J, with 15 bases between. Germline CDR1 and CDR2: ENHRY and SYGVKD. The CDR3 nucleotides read TGTGCCATAAACAGGGTACAGGATGGGGCCAACGTCCTGACTTTC. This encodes CAINRVQDGANVLTF.

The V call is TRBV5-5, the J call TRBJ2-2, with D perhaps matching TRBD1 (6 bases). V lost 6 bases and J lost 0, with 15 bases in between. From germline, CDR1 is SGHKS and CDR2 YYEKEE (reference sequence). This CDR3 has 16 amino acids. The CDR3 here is CASTRDISTNTGELFF. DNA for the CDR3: TGTGCCAGCACCCGGGACATCTCGACGAACACCGGGGAGCTGTTTTTT.

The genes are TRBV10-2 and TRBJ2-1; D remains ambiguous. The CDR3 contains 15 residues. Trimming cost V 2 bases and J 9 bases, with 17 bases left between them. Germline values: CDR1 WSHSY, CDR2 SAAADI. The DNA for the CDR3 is TGCGCCAGCAGTGAGACGGAGTTGAGACGGATTGAGCAGTTCTTC. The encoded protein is CASSETELRRIEQFF.

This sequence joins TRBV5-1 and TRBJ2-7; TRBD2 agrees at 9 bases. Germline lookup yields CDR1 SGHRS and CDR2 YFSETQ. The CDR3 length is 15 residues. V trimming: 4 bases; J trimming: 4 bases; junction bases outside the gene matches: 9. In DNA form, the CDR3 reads TGCGCCAGCAGCAACGGAGCGGGGGGCGGATACGAGCAGTACTTC. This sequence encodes CASSNGAGGGYEQYF. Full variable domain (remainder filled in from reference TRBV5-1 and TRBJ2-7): KAGVTQTPRYLIKTRGQQVTLSCSPISGHRSVSWYQQTPGQGLQFLFEYFSETQRNKGNFPGRFSGRQFSNSRSEMNVSTLELGDSALYLCASSNGAGGGYEQYFGPGTRLTVT.

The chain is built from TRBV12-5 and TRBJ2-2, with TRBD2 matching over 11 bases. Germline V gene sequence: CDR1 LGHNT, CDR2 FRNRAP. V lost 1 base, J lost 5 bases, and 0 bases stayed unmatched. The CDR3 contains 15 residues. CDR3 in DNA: TGTGCTAGTGGTTTGGGACTAGCGGGAACCGGGGAGCTGTTTTTT. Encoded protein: CASGLGLAGTGELFF.

The CDR3 bases are TGCGCCAGCAGCTTGAAGGGGGGCCCCTACAATGAGCAGTTCTTC. This translates into CASSLKGGPYNEQFF. The chain joins TRBV5-1 to TRBJ2-1; perhaps D is TRBD1 or TRBD2 (6 bases each). With 1 base removed from V and 2 bases from J, the gap between germline ends came to 10 bases. The CDR3 has 15 amino acids. Germline CDR1 is SGHRS and CDR2 is YFSETQ.

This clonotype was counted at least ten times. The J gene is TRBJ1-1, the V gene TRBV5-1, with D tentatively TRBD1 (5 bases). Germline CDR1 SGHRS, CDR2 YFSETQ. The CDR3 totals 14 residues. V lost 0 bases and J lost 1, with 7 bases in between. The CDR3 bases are TGCGCCAGCAGCTTGGGGGGGTCGAACACTGAAGCTTTCTTT. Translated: CASSLGGSNTEAFF.

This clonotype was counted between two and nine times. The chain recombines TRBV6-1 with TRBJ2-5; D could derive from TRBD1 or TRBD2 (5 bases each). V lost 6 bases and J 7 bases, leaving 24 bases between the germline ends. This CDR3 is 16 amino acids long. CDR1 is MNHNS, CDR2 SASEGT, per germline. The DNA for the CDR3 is TGTGCCAGCAGCCGGGGCTGGCTAGCTGGGGGTGGGACCCAGTACTTC. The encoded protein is CASSRGWLAGGGTQYF.

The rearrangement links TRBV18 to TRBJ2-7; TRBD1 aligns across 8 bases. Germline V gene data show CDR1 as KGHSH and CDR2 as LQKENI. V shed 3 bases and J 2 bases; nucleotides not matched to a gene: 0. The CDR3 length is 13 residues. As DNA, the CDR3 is TGTGCCAGCTCACCGGACAGGGCCTACGAGCAGTACTTC. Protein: CASSPDRAYEQYF. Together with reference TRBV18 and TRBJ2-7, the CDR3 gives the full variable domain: NAGVMQNPRHLVRRRGQEARLRCSPMKGHSHVYWYRQLPEEGLKFMVYLQKENIIDESGMPKERFSAEFPKEGPSILRIQQVVRGDSAAYFCASSPDRAYEQYFGPGTRLTVT.

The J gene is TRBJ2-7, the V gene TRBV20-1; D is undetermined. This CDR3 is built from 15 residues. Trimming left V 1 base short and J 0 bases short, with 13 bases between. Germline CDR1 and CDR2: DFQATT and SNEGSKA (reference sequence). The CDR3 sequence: CSARGTLGLSYEQYF. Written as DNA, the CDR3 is TGCAGTGCTAGAGGGACCTTAGGCCTCTCCTACGAGCAGTACTTC.

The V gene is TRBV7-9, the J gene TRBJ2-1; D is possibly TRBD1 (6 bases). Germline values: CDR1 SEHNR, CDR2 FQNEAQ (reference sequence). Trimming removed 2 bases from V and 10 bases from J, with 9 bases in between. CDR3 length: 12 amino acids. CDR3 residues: CASSLWGPEQFF. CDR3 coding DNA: TGTGCCAGCAGCTTATGGGGGCCAGAGCAGTTCTTC.

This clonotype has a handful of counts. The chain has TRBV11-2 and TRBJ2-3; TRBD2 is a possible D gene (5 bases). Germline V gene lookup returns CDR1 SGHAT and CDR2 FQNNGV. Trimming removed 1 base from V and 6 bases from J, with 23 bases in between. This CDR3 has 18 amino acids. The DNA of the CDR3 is TGTGCCAGCAGCTTAGGGTCTGGACTTCCATTTATAATGGATACGCAGTATTTT. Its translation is CASSLGSGLPFIMDTQYF. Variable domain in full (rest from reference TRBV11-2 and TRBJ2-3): EAGVAQSPRYKIIEKRQSVAFWCNPISGHATLYWYQQILGQGPKLLIQFQNNGVVDDSQLPKDRFSAERLKGVDSTLKIQPAKLEDSAVYLCASSLGSGLPFIMDTQYFGPGTRLTVL.

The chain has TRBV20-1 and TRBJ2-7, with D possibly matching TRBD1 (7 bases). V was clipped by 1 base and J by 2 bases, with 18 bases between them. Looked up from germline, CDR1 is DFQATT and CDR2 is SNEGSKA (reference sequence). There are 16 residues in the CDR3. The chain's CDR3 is CSARGMRRGPAYEQYF. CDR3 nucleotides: TGCAGTGCTAGAGGCATGAGGAGGGGGCCAGCCTACGAGCAGTACTTC.

The CDR3 DNA reads TGCAGTGCTAGACCGTGGGGTGATATGAACACTGAAGCTTTCTTT. This codes for CSARPWGDMNTEAFF. The chain carries TRBV20-1 and TRBJ1-1; D unclear. The CDR3 runs to 15 residues. Trimming took off 2 bases at V and 0 bases at J, with 13 bases between the two ends. CDR1 DFQATT and CDR2 SNEGSKA come from the germline V gene (reference sequence).

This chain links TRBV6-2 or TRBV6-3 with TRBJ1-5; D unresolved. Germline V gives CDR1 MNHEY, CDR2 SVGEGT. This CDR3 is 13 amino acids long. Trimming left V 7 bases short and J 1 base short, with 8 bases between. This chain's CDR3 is CASTATSNQPQHF. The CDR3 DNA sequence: TGTGCCAGCACCGCAACAAGCAATCAGCCCCAGCATTTT.

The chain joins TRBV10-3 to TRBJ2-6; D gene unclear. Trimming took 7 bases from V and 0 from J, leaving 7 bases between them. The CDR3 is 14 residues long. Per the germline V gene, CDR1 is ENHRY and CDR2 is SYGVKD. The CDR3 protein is CAINEGSGANVLTF. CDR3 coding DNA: TGTGCCATCAACGAAGGCTCTGGGGCCAACGTCCTGACTTTC.

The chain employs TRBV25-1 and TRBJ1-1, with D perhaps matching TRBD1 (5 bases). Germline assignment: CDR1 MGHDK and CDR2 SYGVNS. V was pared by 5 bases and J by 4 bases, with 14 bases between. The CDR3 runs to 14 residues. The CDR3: CASSIRGLSTEAFF. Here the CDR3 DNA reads TGTGCCAGCAGTATTCGGGGCCTCTCCACTGAAGCTTTCTTT.

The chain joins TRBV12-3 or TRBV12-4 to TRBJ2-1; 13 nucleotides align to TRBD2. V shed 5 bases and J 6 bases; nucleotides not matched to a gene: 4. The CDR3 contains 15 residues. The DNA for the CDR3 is TGTGCCAGCAGTCCCGGGACTAGCGGGACCAATGAGCAGTTCTTC. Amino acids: CASSPGTSGTNEQFF.

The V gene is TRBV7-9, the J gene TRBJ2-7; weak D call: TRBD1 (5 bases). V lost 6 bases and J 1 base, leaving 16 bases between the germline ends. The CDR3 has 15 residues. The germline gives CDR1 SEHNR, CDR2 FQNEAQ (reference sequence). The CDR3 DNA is TGTGCCAGCAGTCCCCCAGGGTTCCCTTCCTACGAGCAGTACTTC. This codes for CASSPPGFPSYEQYF. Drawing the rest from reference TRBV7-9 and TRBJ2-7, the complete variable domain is DTGVSQNPRHKITKRGQNVTFRCDPISEHNRLYWYRQTLGQGPEFLTYFQNEAQLEKSRLLSDRFSAERPKGSFSTLEIQRTEQGDSAMYLCASSPPGFPSYEQYFGPGTRLTVT.

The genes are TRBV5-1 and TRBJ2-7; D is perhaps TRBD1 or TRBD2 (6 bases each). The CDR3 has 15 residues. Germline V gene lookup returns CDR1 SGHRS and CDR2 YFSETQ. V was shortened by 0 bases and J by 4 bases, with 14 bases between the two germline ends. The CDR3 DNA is TGCGCCAGCAGCTTGGGGGGGGCGGTTGTTTACGAGCAGTACTTC. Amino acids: CASSLGGAVVYEQYF.

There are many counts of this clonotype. In DNA, the CDR3 is TGTGCCAGCAGCTTAACCAACACCGGGGAGCTGTTTTTT. It translates to CASSLTNTGELFF. The gene calls are TRBV7-3 and TRBJ2-2; D unclear. This CDR3 region has 13 residues. Deletions cut 0 bases from V and 2 bases from J, with 1 base between. Germline V gene sequence: CDR1 SGHTA, CDR2 FQGTGA.

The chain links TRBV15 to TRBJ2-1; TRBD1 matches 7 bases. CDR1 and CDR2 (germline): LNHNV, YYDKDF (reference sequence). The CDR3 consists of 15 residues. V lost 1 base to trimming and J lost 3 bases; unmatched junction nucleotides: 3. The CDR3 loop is CATSRVTGDYNEQFF. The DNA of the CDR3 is TGTGCCACCAGCAGAGTAACAGGGGACTACAATGAGCAGTTCTTC.

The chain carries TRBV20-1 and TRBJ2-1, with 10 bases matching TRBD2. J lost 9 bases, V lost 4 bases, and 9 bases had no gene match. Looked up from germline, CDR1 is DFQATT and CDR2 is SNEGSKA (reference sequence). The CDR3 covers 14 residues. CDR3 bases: TGCAGTGCTACCCGCGGACTAGCGGTACTTGAGCAGTTCTTC. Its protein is CSATRGLAVLEQFF.

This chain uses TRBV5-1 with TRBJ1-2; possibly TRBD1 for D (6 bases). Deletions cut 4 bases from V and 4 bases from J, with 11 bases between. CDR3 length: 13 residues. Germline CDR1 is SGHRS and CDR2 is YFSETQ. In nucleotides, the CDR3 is TGCGCCAGCAGCCAGGGACACGTCTATGGCTACACCTTC. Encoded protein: CASSQGHVYGYTF.